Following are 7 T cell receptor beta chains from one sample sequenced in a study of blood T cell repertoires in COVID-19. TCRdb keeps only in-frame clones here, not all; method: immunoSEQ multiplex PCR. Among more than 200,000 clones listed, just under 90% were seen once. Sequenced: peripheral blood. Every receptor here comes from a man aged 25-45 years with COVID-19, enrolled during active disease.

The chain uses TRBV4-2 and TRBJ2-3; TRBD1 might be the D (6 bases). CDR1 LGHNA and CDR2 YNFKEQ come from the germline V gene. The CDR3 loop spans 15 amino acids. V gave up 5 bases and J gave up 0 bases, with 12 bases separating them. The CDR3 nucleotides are TGTGCCAGCAGCAAGGGGGATTCCAGCACAGATACGCAGTATTTT. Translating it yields CASSKGDSSTDTQYF.

The CDR3 region is CASSLGLTTGSYGYTF. CDR3 DNA sequence: TGTGCCAGCAGCTTAGGCCTCACGACAGGGTCCTATGGCTACACCTTC. V usage is TRBV7-2 and J usage is TRBJ1-2, with TRBD1 matching 7 bases. Germline V lookup: CDR1 SGHTA, CDR2 FQGNSA. There are 16 residues in the CDR3. V trimming: 1 base; J trimming: 4 bases; junction bases outside the gene matches: 9.

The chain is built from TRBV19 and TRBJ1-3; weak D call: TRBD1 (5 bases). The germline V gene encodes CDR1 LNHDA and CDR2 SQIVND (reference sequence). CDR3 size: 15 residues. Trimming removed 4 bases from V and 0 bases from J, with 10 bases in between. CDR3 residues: CASSNQGLSGNTIYF. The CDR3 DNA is TGTGCCAGTAGTAATCAGGGCCTCTCTGGAAACACCATATATTTT. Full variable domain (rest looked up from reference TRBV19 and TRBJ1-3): DGGITQSPKYLFRKEGQNVTLSCEQNLNHDAMYWYRQDPGQGLRLIYYSQIVNDFQKGDIAEGYSVSREKKESFPLTVTSAQKNPTAFYLCASSNQGLSGNTIYFGEGSWLTVV.

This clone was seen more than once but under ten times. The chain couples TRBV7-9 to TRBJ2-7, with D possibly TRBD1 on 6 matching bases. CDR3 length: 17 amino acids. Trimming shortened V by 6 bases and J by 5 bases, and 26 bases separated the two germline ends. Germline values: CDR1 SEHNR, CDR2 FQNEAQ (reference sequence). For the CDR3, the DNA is TGTGCCAGCAGTCCAGTCGACAGGAAAAAGGGTTCGCACGAGCAGTACTTC. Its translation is CASSPVDRKKGSHEQYF.

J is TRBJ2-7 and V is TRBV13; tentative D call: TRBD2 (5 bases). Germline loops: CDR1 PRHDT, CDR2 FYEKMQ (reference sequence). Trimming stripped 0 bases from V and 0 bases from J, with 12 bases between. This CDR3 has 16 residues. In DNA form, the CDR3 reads TGTGCCAGCAGCTTAGGCCGGGAATACAGCTCCTACGAGCAGTACTTC. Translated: CASSLGREYSSYEQYF.

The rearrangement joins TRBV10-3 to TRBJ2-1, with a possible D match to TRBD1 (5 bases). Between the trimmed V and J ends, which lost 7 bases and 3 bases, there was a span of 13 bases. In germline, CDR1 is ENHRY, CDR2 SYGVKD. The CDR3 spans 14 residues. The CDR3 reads CAITGQGYYNEQFF. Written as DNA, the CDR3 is TGTGCCATCACAGGCCAGGGTTACTACAATGAGCAGTTCTTC.

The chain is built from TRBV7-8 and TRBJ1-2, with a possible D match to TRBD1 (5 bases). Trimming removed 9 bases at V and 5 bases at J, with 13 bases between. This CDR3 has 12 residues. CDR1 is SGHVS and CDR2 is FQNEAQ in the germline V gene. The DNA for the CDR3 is TGTGCCAGTGGCAGGGATCGGTATGGCTACACCTTC. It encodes CASGRDRYGYTF.